This record concerns one TCR beta chain sequence. Its specificity is unknown. The sample belongs to a study of PD-1 blockade in classical Hodgkin lymphoma. Study summary: Nivolumab was administered to patients intravenously at 3 mg/kg every 2 weeks.

Produced via immunoSEQ multiplex PCR; TCRdb's table is partial and in-frame only. The table shows about 20,000 clones, with approximately 80% occurring only once. Study results and limitations: Lower baseline TCR diversity marked trial partial responders and progressors. There remain no defined causes for the repertoire differences, which possibly reflect disease activity or prior therapy.

Time point in this sample: cycle 4 day 1 (C4D1), after more than five weeks of nivolumab. Each patient experienced a relapse that followed autologous stem cell transplantation, and brentuximab vedotin exposure varied. There are 12 residues in the CDR3. V lost 10 bases and J 1 base, leaving 10 bases between the germline ends. CDR1 is WNHNN and CDR2 is SYGVQD in the germline V gene (reference sequence). The starting material was peripheral blood mononuclear cells (PBMCs), obtained before the fourth cycle of nivolumab. This receptor was obtained from a human donor with classical Hodgkin lymphoma. The chain recombines TRBV10-1 with TRBJ2-5; a weak D match, TRBD1 (5 bases). This CDR3 reads CATQGPQETQYF. The CDR3 bases are TGCGCCACTCAGGGCCCCCAAGAGACCCAGTACTTC.